These T cell receptor beta chains were read from a single sample in a study of naive and memory T cell subsets. Each CDR3 protein gets one entry after TCRdb re-called the UMI-ligation and nested PCR reads with MiXCR. The table records under 150,000 distinct CDR3 sequences, approximately 20% of them present only once. The specimen was naive CD8+ T cells from blood. Every receptor here comes from a human donor in good health. CDR3s include the opening cysteine and the closing phenylalanine or tryptophan. The D gene is left open where the match is weak. Expanded clones get a size class; other rows say once, few or many, or leave the size out.

v_gene	d_gene	abundance	j_gene	CDR3aa	CDR3nt
TRBV7-2	TRBD2	.	TRBJ2-5	CASSLLWREGWETQYF	TGTGCCAGCAGCTTATTATGGCGGGAGGGCTGGGAGACCCAGTACTTC
TRBV5-1	.	many	TRBJ1-1	CASTNGIGTEAFF	TGCGCCAGCACCAACGGGATAGGGACTGAAGCTTTCTTT
TRBV28	TRBD2	few	TRBJ2-2	CASSSLPGLAGFSNTGELFF	TGTGCCAGCAGTTCTCTCCCGGGACTAGCGGGATTTTCGAACACCGGGGAGCTGTTTTTT
TRBV4-1	TRBD2	.	TRBJ2-1	CASSPGLVYNEQFF	TGCGCCAGCAGCCCGGGACTAGTCTACAATGAGCAGTTCTTC
TRBV28	TRBD1	few	TRBJ1-1	CASNFPGQESPEAFF	TGTGCCAGCAATTTCCCGGGACAGGAAAGCCCTGAAGCTTTCTTT
TRBV27	.	many	TRBJ1-3	CASSPWFGGPGNTIYF	TGTGCCAGCAGTCCGTGGTTCGGGGGGCCGGGAAACACCATATATTTT
TRBV28	TRBD2	many	TRBJ2-5	CASSLLLAGGQETQYF	TGTGCCAGCAGTTTATTATTAGCGGGAGGCCAAGAGACCCAGTACTTC
TRBV7-9	.	.	TRBJ2-7	CASSLIGNPNDEQYF	TGTGCCAGCAGCTTAATCGGGAACCCCAACGACGAGCAGTACTTC
TRBV10-3	.	.	TRBJ1-2	CAIRDTANYGYTF	TGTGCCATCAGAGATACAGCAAACTATGGCTACACCTTC
TRBV18	TRBD2	.	TRBJ2-1	CASSRSQGLSGRSGNEQFF	TGTGCCAGCTCACGGAGCCAGGGTCTTAGCGGGAGAAGTGGCAATGAGCAGTTCTTC
TRBV29-1	.	.	TRBJ2-1	CSVEIYNEQFF	TGCAGCGTTGAAATTTACAATGAGCAGTTCTTC
TRBV29-1	.	few	TRBJ2-1	CSADGRGQSYNEQFF	TGCAGCGCTGACGGTCGGGGGCAGTCCTACAATGAGCAGTTCTTC
TRBV11-2	TRBD1	.	TRBJ2-7	CASSSGTGLYEQYF	TGTGCCAGCAGCTCGGGGACAGGACTCTACGAGCAGTACTTC
TRBV5-6	.	.	TRBJ2-1	CASSFSSSVYEQFF	TGTGCCAGCAGCTTCTCATCTAGCGTCTATGAGCAGTTCTTC
TRBV28	.	few	TRBJ2-5	CASSLFPKETQYF	TGTGCCAGCAGTTTATTTCCGAAAGAGACCCAGTACTTC
TRBV28	TRBD1	few	TRBJ1-1	CASSLVRDRGFLNTEAFF	TGTGCCAGCAGTTTGGTAAGGGACAGGGGATTCTTGAACACTGAAGCTTTCTTT
TRBV20-1	.	many	TRBJ2-6	CSARVGTTYNVLTF	TGCAGTGCTAGAGTAGGGACAACCTACAACGTCCTGACTTTC
TRBV28	TRBD1	few	TRBJ1-5	CASSFNRGSAQPQHF	TGTGCCAGCAGTTTTAACAGGGGGAGTGCTCAGCCCCAGCATTTT
TRBV2	.	few	TRBJ2-1	CANTPSGTQQGVNEQFF	TGTGCCAACACACCCAGCGGGACACAGCAGGGGGTCAATGAGCAGTTCTTC
TRBV12-3/TRBV12-4	TRBD1	few	TRBJ2-1	CASSPQGDRGTNEQFF	TGTGCCAGCAGTCCCCAGGGGGACAGGGGCACCAATGAGCAGTTCTTC
TRBV28	.	few	TRBJ2-2	CASSRQGGTGELFF	TGTGCCAGCAGTCGGCAGGGGGGTACCGGGGAGCTGTTTTTT
TRBV27	TRBD2	few	TRBJ2-7	CASSGGAGDDYEQYF	TGTGCCAGCAGTGGAGGAGCGGGAGACGATTACGAGCAGTACTTC
TRBV7-2	TRBD2	few	TRBJ2-3	CASSFSGAGDTQYF	TGTGCCAGCAGCTTTAGCGGGGCGGGGGATACGCAGTATTTT
TRBV12-3/TRBV12-4	TRBD1	few	TRBJ1-1	CASSSLIHAPGQVGTEAFF	TGTGCCAGCAGCAGCTTGATCCATGCTCCGGGACAGGTTGGCACTGAAGCTTTCTTT
TRBV4-1	.	.	TRBJ2-1	CASSRGPQREQFF	TGCGCCAGCAGCCGGGGCCCCCAAAGGGAGCAGTTCTTC
TRBV7-3	.	.	TRBJ1-1	CASSPQGGTEAFF	TGTGCCAGCAGCCCACAGGGAGGTACTGAAGCTTTCTTT
TRBV5-1	TRBD2	few	TRBJ2-1	CASSLPSSGSSYNEQFF	TGCGCCAGCAGCTTACCTTCTAGCGGGAGCTCCTACAATGAGCAGTTCTTC
TRBV4-1	.	few	TRBJ2-1	CASSLRGGTAYNEQFF	TGCGCCAGCAGCCTCAGAGGAGGGACAGCATACAATGAGCAGTTCTTC
TRBV28	.	many	TRBJ2-3	CASSLSPAGDTQYF	TGTGCCAGCAGTTTATCCCCCGCAGGGGATACGCAGTATTTT
TRBV12-5	.	few	TRBJ2-3	CASGPGAGADTQYF	TGTGCTAGTGGTCCCGGGGCGGGGGCTGATACGCAGTATTTT
TRBV29-1	.	.	TRBJ1-3	CSVEDFGNTIYF	TGCAGCGTTGAAGATTTTGGAAACACCATATATTTT
TRBV12-3/TRBV12-4	TRBD1	.	TRBJ1-1	CASRGTGDVEAFF	TGTGCCAGCAGGGGGACAGGGGATGTTGAAGCTTTCTTT